This is a list of T cell receptor beta chains from one sample in a study of cytomegalovirus exposure and HLA in healthy donors. The protocol was immunoSEQ multiplex PCR, while the TCRdb copy is restricted to in-frame clones and leaves out a portion. The table lists roughly 100,000 clones, just under 85% of them singletons, with over 5% in the top ten. Source material: PBMCs. Receptor source: a woman under 30 in good health and CMV-seropositive. The CDR3 runs from the conserved cysteine through the conserved F or W. The D gene is left open where the match is weak. The size of a clone is reported for some rows only, either as once, few or many, or as a class for expanded clones.

J: TRBJ2-7; size: .; V: TRBV5-4; D: .; CDR3: CASSLGPAISYEQYF; DNA: TGTGCCAGCAGCTTGGGTCCTGCGATCTCCTACGAGCAGTACTTC
J: TRBJ2-5; size: few; V: TRBV6-1; D: .; CDR3: CASSEAFTGLQETQYF; DNA: TGTGCCAGCAGTGAAGCGTTCACAGGTCTCCAAGAGACCCAGTACTTC
J: TRBJ2-5; size: .; V: TRBV5-1; D: TRBD2; CDR3: CASSAHLAGGPETQYF; DNA: TGCGCCAGCAGCGCGCACTTAGCGGGAGGGCCGGAGACCCAGTACTTC
J: TRBJ1-2; size: .; V: TRBV19; D: TRBD1; CDR3: CASSLGTEDYGYTF; DNA: TGTGCCAGTAGTTTAGGGACAGAAGACTATGGCTACACCTTC
J: TRBJ2-1; size: .; V: TRBV5-1; D: .; CDR3: CASSLARVKETQFF; DNA: TGCGCCAGCAGCTTGGCCCGGGTGAAAGAGACCCAGTTCTTC
J: TRBJ1-5; size: .; V: TRBV28; D: .; CDR3: CASTLDRRYSQPQHF; DNA: TGTGCCAGCACCCTAGACAGGCGTTATAGTCAGCCCCAGCATTTT
J: TRBJ2-1; size: .; V: TRBV5-1; D: TRBD2; CDR3: CASSPSGLAPIEQFF; DNA: TGCGCCAGCAGTCCGTCGGGACTAGCTCCCATTGAGCAGTTCTTC
J: TRBJ1-2; size: .; V: TRBV29-1; D: .; CDR3: CSVEAQGVFTF; DNA: TGCAGCGTTGAAGCTCAGGGTGTTTTCACCTTC
J: TRBJ1-2; size: .; V: TRBV18; D: .; CDR3: CASSLSQESYGYTF; DNA: TGTGCCAGCTCACTATCACAGGAAAGCTATGGCTACACCTTC
J: TRBJ2-5; size: .; V: TRBV7-6; D: .; CDR3: CASSLQGRMIPETQYF; DNA: TGTGCCAGCAGCTTGCAGGGGCGAATGATCCCAGAGACCCAGTACTTC
J: TRBJ2-3; size: .; V: TRBV5-4; D: TRBD2; CDR3: CASSPGGLAGVGTDTQYF; DNA: TGTGCCAGCAGCCCCGGGGGACTAGCGGGAGTCGGCACAGATACGCAGTATTTT
J: TRBJ1-4; size: .; V: TRBV6-1; D: .; CDR3: CASSRQMANEKLFF; DNA: TGTGCCAGCAGTCGACAGATGGCTAATGAAAAACTGTTTTTT
J: TRBJ2-2; size: .; V: TRBV5-1; D: .; CDR3: CASSSRGPYTGELFF; DNA: TGCGCCAGCAGCTCGCGGGGGCCGTACACCGGGGAGCTGTTTTTT
J: TRBJ2-7; size: .; V: TRBV6-4; D: TRBD2; CDR3: CASSPEGGGAYEQYF; DNA: TGTGCCAGCAGCCCTGAGGGCGGGGGTGCCTACGAGCAGTACTTC
J: TRBJ2-5; size: .; V: TRBV4-2; D: TRBD2; CDR3: CASSQGLAVETQYF; DNA: TGTGCCAGCAGCCAGGGACTAGCGGTGGAGACCCAGTACTTC
J: TRBJ2-7; size: .; V: TRBV13; D: TRBD1; CDR3: CASSLGQGQTYEQYF; DNA: TGTGCCAGCAGCCTCGGACAGGGACAAACCTACGAGCAGTACTTC
J: TRBJ1-3; size: .; V: TRBV7-9; D: TRBD1; CDR3: CASSLAQGGNTIYF; DNA: TGTGCCAGCAGCTTAGCACAGGGGGGAAACACCATATATTTT
J: TRBJ1-5; size: .; V: TRBV7-9; D: TRBD1; CDR3: CASANRGGNQPQHF; DNA: TGTGCCAGTGCTAACAGGGGCGGCAATCAGCCCCAGCATTTT
J: TRBJ1-5; size: many; V: TRBV25-1; D: .; CDR3: CASSFRDQPQHF; DNA: TGTGCCAGCAGCTTTCGAGATCAGCCCCAGCATTTT
J: TRBJ2-7; size: .; V: TRBV20-1; D: .; CDR3: CSARDTYEQYF; DNA: TGCAGTGCTAGGGACACCTACGAGCAGTACTTC
J: TRBJ1-3; size: .; V: TRBV7-7; D: TRBD1; CDR3: CASSTGQGNTIYF; DNA: TGTGCTAGCAGCACGGGACAGGGAAACACCATATATTTT
J: TRBJ2-1; size: .; V: TRBV27; D: .; CDR3: CASSLRVLGNEQFF; DNA: TGTGCCAGCAGTTTACGGGTCCTCGGGAATGAGCAGTTCTTC
J: TRBJ2-2; size: once; V: TRBV9; D: .; CDR3: CASSVQLAGSWTGELFF; DNA: TGTGCCAGCAGCGTTCAGCTGGCGGGGTCGTGGACCGGGGAGCTGTTTTTT
J: TRBJ2-1; size: .; V: TRBV28; D: .; CDR3: CASRPSLRLERYNEQFF; DNA: TGTGCCAGCAGGCCAAGCCTGAGACTAGAACGGTACAATGAGCAGTTCTTC
J: TRBJ1-1; size: .; V: TRBV18; D: TRBD1; CDR3: CASSETGRTEAFF; DNA: TGTGCCAGCTCAGAGACAGGGCGGACTGAAGCTTTCTTT
J: TRBJ2-1; size: .; V: TRBV7-6; D: TRBD2; CDR3: CASSLWVTSGTLNEQFF; DNA: TGTGCCAGCAGCTTATGGGTGACTAGCGGGACGTTGAATGAGCAGTTCTTC
J: TRBJ1-1; size: .; V: TRBV6-5; D: TRBD1; CDR3: CASSYDRGNTEAFF; DNA: TGTGCCAGCAGTTACGACAGGGGGAACACTGAAGCTTTCTTT
J: TRBJ1-5; size: .; V: TRBV4-1; D: TRBD1; CDR3: CASSQDPTGDSNQPQHF; DNA: TGCGCCAGCAGCCAAGACCCCACAGGGGATAGCAATCAGCCCCAGCATTTT
J: TRBJ1-2; size: .; V: TRBV30; D: .; CDR3: CAWMGPSPGNGYTF; DNA: TGTGCCTGGATGGGCCCGAGCCCGGGGAACGGCTACACCTTC
J: TRBJ2-1; size: .; V: TRBV27; D: .; CDR3: CASKTGDSYNEQFF; DNA: TGTGCCAGCAAGACAGGAGACTCTTACAATGAGCAGTTCTTC
J: TRBJ2-7; size: .; V: TRBV5-1; D: .; CDR3: CASSLVGASNSYEQYF; DNA: TGCGCCAGCAGCTTGGTGGGGGCCTCCAACTCCTACGAGCAGTACTTC
J: TRBJ2-1; size: .; V: TRBV28; D: TRBD2; CDR3: CASRAGTTPVLSYNEQFF; DNA: TGTGCCAGCAGGGCAGGGACTACTCCAGTACTGTCCTACAATGAGCAGTTCTTC
J: TRBJ1-2; size: .; V: TRBV29-1; D: .; CDR3: CSVEKRGQAYGYTF; DNA: TGCAGCGTTGAAAAAAGAGGGCAAGCCTATGGCTACACCTTC
J: TRBJ2-1; size: .; V: TRBV7-9; D: .; CDR3: CASSDIGRSYNEQFF; DNA: TGTGCCAGCAGTGATATCGGGAGATCCTACAATGAGCAGTTCTTC